What follows are 16 T cell receptor beta chains derived from one specimen sequenced in a study of cytomegalovirus exposure and HLA in healthy donors. Amplification used 60 Vbeta primers and 13 Jbeta primers. Profiling relied on immunoSEQ multiplex PCR, and the TCRdb table lists in-frame clones only, not all of them. The table records roughly 180,000 clones, almost 80% of them present only once. Material: PBMCs. Receptors were obtained from a man aged 30 to 45 in good health and CMV-seronegative.

V and J are TRBV6-6 and TRBJ2-3; D is perhaps TRBD1 (6 bases). CDR3 length: 15 amino acids. Germline CDR1 is MNHNY and CDR2 is SVGAGI (reference sequence). Trimming removed 6 bases at V and 6 bases at J, with 19 bases between. CDR3 loop: CASSLQGQPSDTQYF. The DNA of the CDR3 is TGTGCCAGCAGCTTACAGGGCCAACCTTCGGATACGCAGTATTTT.

CDR3 coding DNA: TGTGCCAGCAGCTTAGACGGGGGGTTCTATGGCTACACCTTC. It translates to CASSLDGGFYGYTF. The rearrangement joins TRBV11-2 to TRBJ1-2; maybe TRBD1 (5 bases). Per germline, CDR1 SGHAT and CDR2 FQNNGV. Trimming stripped 0 bases from V and 4 bases from J, with 9 bases between. This CDR3 contains 14 residues.

DNA for the CDR3: TGTGCCATCAGTGACAACGCCCGGGGAACGAACTATGGCTACACCTTC. The encoded protein is CAISDNARGTNYGYTF. The genes are TRBV10-3 and TRBJ1-2; no clear D gene. V shed 3 bases and J shed 2 bases, with 16 bases lying between them. CDR1 ENHRY and CDR2 SYGVKD come from the germline V gene. The CDR3 runs 16 residues.

V and J are TRBV11-2 and TRBJ2-7, with a possible D match to TRBD1 (5 bases). The length of the CDR3 is 13 residues. The V end lost 2 bases, the J end lost 4 bases, and 9 bases lay between the germline ends. Germline CDR1 reads SGHAT; CDR2 reads FQNNGV. The CDR3 DNA follows: TGTGCCAGCAGCTTATTAGGGGTTTACGAGCAGTACTTC. Protein sequence: CASSLLGVYEQYF.

The chain recombines TRBV28 with TRBJ2-3; D uncertain. The germline CDR1 and CDR2 sequences are MDHEN and SYDVKM. The CDR3 spans 14 residues. V lost 3 bases to trimming and J lost 0 bases, with 7 bases between them. Here the CDR3 DNA reads TGTGCCAGCAGTTTTGGGCAAAGCACAGATACGCAGTATTTT. It yields the protein CASSFGQSTDTQYF.

The rearrangement links TRBV27 to TRBJ1-2; 8 bases are shared with TRBD1. CDR3 length: 14 amino acids. V lost 6 bases to trimming and J lost 3 bases; unmatched junction nucleotides: 6. CDR1 and CDR2 from the germline V gene are MNHEY and SMNVEV (reference sequence). Written as DNA, the CDR3 is TGTGCCAGCAGCCTCATGACAGGGGACTATGGCTACACCTTC. Protein sequence: CASSLMTGDYGYTF.

This clone turned up a few times. J is TRBJ2-5 and V is TRBV9; D not resolved. CDR1 is SGDLS, CDR2 YYNGEE, per germline. Trimming took 2 bases from V and 1 from J, leaving 9 bases between them. The CDR3 is made up of 14 amino acids. The CDR3 region has the DNA TGTGCCAGCAGCGTCGATCCGGGCCAAGAGACCCAGTACTTC. Translation: CASSVDPGQETQYF. The full variable domain, rest sourced from reference TRBV9 and TRBJ2-5, is DSGVTQTPKHLITATGQRVTLRCSPRSGDLSVYWYQQSLDQGLQFLIQYYNGEERAKGNILERFSAQQFPDLHSELNLSSLELGDSALYFCASSVDPGQETQYFGPGTRLLVL.

The chain combines TRBV4-3 with TRBJ2-7; 9 positions agree with TRBD2. V gave up 1 base and J gave up 3 bases; unmatched junction bases: 13. Germline V gene data show CDR1 as LGHNA and CDR2 as YSLEER. CDR3 length equals 18 residues. CDR3 protein: CASSQGAASGIKVYEQYF. The CDR3, as DNA: TGCGCCAGCAGCCAAGGCGCGGCTAGCGGGATCAAGGTCTACGAGCAGTACTTC.

CDR3 in DNA: TGTGCCAGCAGCTCCATGGAGACCCAGTACTTC. This codes for CASSSMETQYF. The chain employs TRBV11-2 and TRBJ2-5, with no clear D. Trimming took off 4 bases at V and 5 bases at J, with 5 bases between the two ends. Per germline, CDR1 SGHAT and CDR2 FQNNGV. The CDR3 consists of 11 residues.

CDR3 protein: CASSPRYLAEKNNEQFF. CDR3 sequence (DNA): TGTGCCAGCAGCCCCCGTTACCTAGCGGAGAAAAACAATGAGCAGTTCTTC. The chain combines TRBV11-1 with TRBJ2-1, with 7 bases matching TRBD2. J gave up 5 bases and V 5 bases, and 15 bases lay outside the gene matches. Germline CDR1 reads SGHAT; CDR2 reads FQDESV (reference sequence). The CDR3 is made up of 17 amino acids.

This sequence joins TRBV5-6 and TRBJ1-2; 12 bases map to TRBD1. Germline trimming cut 4 bases from V and 6 bases from J; bases unmatched to any gene: 4. CDR1 and CDR2 from the germline V gene are SGHDT and YYEEEE. This CDR3 is built from 14 residues. The CDR3 loop is CASSVGQGAHGYTF. The CDR3 DNA sequence: TGTGCCAGCAGCGTGGGACAGGGGGCTCATGGCTACACCTTC.

The chain couples TRBV5-1 to TRBJ1-5; D unresolved. This CDR3 is built from 12 residues. The ends were cut back, 4 bases at V and 9 bases at J, with 11 bases in the middle. Germline V gene data show CDR1 as SGHRS and CDR2 as YFSETQ. In nucleotides, the CDR3 is TGCGCCAGCAGCCCGGGATCGGGGCCCCAGCATTTT. This sequence encodes CASSPGSGPQHF.

The chain combines TRBV10-1 with TRBJ2-1; 7 bases line up with TRBD2. From germline, CDR1 is WNHNN and CDR2 SYGVQD (reference sequence). The CDR3 sequence is 16 residues long. With V trimmed by 3 bases and J by 3 bases, 8 bases remained unmatched. CDR3 coding DNA: TGCGCCAGCAGTGATGGAGGCGGGAGCGGCTACAATGAGCAGTTCTTC. It is translated as CASSDGGGSGYNEQFF.

The chain recombines TRBV10-3 with TRBJ2-7, with 9 bases identical to TRBD1. CDR3 size: 12 residues. From germline, CDR1 is ENHRY and CDR2 SYGVKD. Losses at the gene ends were 11 bases for V and 2 bases for J; bases not matched to a gene: 4. In DNA, the CDR3 is TGTGCCCCGGGGACAGGGACCTACGAGCAGTACTTC. Protein: CAPGTGTYEQYF.

With respect to this clone: A read error may produce the germline difference seen at one junction end. This chain connects TRBV5-6 to TRBJ2-2; D perhaps matches TRBD1 (6 bases). CDR1 is SGHDT, CDR2 YYEEEE, per germline. The CDR3 consists of 16 residues. DNA of the CDR3: TGTGCCAGCAGCCCAACAGGGAGCAGGAACCCCGGGGAGCTGTTTTTT. This codes for CASSPTGSRNPGELFF. The full variable domain, in which reference TRBV5-6 and TRBJ2-2 provide the parts outside the CDR3, is DAGVTQSPTHLIKTRGQQVTLRCSPKSGHDTVSWYQQALGQGPQFIFQYYEEEERQRGNFPDRFSGHQFPNYSSELNVNALLLGDSALYLCASSPTGSRNPGELFFGEGSRLTVL.

The rearrangement links TRBV7-8 to TRBJ2-7, with D tentatively TRBD1 (5 bases). CDR3 length equals 14 residues. Trimming removed 5 bases at V and 1 base at J, with 12 bases between. From germline, CDR1 is SGHVS and CDR2 FQNEAQ. DNA of the CDR3: TGTGCCAGCAGCCCGCGACAGCAATCCTACGAGCAGTACTTC. This sequence encodes CASSPRQQSYEQYF.